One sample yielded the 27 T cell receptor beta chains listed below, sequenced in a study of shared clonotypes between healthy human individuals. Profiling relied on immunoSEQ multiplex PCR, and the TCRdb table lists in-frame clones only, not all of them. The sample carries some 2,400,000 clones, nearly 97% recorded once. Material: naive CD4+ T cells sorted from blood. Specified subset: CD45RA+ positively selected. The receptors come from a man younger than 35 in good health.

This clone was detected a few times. Here the CDR3 DNA reads TGTGCCAGCAGCCGGGACACGGTAGCTTTCTTT. Its translation is CASSRDTVAFF. The rearrangement links TRBV7-9 to TRBJ1-1; D is perhaps TRBD1 (6 bases). Trimming stripped 5 bases from V and 10 bases from J, with 11 bases between. Germline-derived CDR1 and CDR2 are SEHNR and FQNEAQ (reference sequence). The CDR3 extends over 11 amino acids. Based on the CDR3 plus reference TRBV7-9 and TRBJ1-1, the full variable domain is DTGVSQNPRHKITKRGQNVTFRCDPISEHNRLYWYRQTLGQGPEFLTYFQNEAQLEKSRLLSDRFSAERPKGSFSTLEIQRTEQGDSAMYLCASSRDTVAFFGQGTRLTVV.

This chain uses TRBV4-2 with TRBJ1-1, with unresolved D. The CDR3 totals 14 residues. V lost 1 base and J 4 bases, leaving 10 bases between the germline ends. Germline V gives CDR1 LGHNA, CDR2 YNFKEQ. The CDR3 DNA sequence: TGTGCCAGCAGCCAAGCGGGGAGCGGCACTGAAGCTTTCTTT. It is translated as CASSQAGSGTEAFF.

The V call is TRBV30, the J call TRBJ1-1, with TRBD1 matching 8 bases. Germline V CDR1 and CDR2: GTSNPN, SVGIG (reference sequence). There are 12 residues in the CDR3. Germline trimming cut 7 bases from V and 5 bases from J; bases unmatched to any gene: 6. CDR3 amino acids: CASRGLGTEAFF. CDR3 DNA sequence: TGTGCCTCCAGGGGGCTTGGGACTGAAGCTTTCTTT.

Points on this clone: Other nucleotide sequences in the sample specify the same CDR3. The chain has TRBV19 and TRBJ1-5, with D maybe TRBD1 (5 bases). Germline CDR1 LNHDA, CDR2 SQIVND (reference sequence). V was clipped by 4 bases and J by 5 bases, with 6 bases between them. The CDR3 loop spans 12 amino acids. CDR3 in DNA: TGTGCCAGTAGTAGAGGGGATCAGCCCCAGCATTTT. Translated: CASSRGDQPQHF.

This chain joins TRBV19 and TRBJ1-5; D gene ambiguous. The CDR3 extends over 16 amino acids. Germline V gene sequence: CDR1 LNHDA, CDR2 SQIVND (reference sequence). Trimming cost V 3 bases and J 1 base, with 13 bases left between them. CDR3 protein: CASSMVQGLSNQPQHF. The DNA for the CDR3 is TGTGCCAGTAGTATGGTCCAAGGGCTAAGCAATCAGCCCCAGCATTTT.

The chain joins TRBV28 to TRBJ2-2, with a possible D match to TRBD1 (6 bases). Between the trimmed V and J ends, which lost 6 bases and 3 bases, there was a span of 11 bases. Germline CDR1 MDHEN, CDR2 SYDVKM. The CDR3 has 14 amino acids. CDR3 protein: CASRGDKDTGELFF. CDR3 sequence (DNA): TGTGCCAGCAGAGGGGACAAAGACACCGGGGAGCTGTTTTTT.

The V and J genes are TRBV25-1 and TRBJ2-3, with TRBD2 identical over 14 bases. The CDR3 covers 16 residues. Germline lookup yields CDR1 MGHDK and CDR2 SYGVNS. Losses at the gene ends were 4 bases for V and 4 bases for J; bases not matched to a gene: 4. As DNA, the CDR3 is TGTGCCAGCAGTGGACTAGCGGGAGGGCCACCAGATACGCAGTATTTT. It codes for CASSGLAGGPPDTQYF.

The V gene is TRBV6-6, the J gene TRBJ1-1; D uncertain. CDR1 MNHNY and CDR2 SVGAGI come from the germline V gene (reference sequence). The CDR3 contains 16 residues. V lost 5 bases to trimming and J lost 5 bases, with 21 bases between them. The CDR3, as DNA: TGTGCCAGCAGTCGCGCAGGTGCTGCGTGGTTAACTGAAGCTTTCTTT. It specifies CASSRAGAAWLTEAFF.

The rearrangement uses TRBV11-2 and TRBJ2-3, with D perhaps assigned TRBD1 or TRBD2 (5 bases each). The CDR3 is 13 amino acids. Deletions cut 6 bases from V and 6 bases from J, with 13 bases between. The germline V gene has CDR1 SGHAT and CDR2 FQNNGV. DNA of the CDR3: TGTGCCAGCAGGAGGGGATTGGGTGATACGCAGTATTTT. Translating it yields CASRRGLGDTQYF.

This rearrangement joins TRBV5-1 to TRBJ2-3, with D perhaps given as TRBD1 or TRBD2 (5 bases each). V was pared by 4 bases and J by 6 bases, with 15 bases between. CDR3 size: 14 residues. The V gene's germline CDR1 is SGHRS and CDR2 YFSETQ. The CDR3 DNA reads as TGCGCCAGCAGCCCCCTCGGGGCAGGCGATACGCAGTATTTT. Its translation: CASSPLGAGDTQYF.

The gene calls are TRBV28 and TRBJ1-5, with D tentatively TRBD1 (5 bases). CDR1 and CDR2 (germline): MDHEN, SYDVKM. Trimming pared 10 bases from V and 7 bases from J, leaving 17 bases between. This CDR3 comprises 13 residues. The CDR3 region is CATWRDPLQPQHF. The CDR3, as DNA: TGTGCCACCTGGCGGGACCCCTTACAGCCCCAGCATTTT.

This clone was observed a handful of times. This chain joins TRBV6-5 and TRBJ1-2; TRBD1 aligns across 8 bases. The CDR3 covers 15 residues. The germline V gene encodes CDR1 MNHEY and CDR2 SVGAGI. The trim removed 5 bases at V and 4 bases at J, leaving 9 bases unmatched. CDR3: CASSRRRDRIYGYTF. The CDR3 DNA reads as TGTGCCAGCAGTCGACGCCGGGACAGGATCTATGGCTACACCTTC.

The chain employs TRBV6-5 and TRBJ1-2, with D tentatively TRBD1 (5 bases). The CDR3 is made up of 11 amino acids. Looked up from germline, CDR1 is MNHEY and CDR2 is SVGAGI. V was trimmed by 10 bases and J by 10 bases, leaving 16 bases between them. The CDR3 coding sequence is TGTGCCACGACTTCAGGGTTAGTCTACACCTTC. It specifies CATTSGLVYTF.

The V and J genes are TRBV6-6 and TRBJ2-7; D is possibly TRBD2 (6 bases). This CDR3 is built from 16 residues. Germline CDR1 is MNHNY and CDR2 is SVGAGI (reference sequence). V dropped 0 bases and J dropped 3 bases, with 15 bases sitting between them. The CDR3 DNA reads TGTGCCAGCAGTTACTCGACGGGAGCTGGGATCTACGAGCAGTACTTC. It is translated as CASSYSTGAGIYEQYF.

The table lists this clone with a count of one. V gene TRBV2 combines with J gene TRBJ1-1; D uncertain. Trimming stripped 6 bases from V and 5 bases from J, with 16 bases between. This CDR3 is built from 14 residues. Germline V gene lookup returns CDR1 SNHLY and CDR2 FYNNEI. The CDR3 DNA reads TGTGCCAGCAGCTTTGCGGACCGTGGGACTGAAGCTTTCTTT. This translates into CASSFADRGTEAFF.

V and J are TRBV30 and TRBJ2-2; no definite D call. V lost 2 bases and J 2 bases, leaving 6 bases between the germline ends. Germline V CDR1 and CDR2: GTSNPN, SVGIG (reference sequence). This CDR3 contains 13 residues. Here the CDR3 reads CAWSRKNTGELFF. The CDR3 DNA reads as TGTGCCTGGAGTAGGAAAAACACCGGGGAGCTGTTTTTT.

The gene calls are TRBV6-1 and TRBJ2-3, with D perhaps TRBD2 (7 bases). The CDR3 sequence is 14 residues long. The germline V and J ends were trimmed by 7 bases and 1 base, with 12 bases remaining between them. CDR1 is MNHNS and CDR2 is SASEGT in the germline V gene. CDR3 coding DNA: TGTGCCAGCAAGGGGGGGCAAGGCACAGATACGCAGTATTTT. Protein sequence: CASKGGQGTDTQYF.

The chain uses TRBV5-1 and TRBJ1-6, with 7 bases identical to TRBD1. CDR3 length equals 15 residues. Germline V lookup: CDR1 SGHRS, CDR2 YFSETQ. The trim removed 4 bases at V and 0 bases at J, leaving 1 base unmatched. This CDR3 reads CASSGDSSYNSPLHF. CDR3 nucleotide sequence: TGCGCCAGCAGCGGGGACAGCTCCTATAATTCACCCCTCCACTTT.

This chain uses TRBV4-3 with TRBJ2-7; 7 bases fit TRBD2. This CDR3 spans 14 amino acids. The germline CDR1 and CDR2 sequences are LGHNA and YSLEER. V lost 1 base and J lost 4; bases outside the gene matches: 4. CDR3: CASSQVAGVYEQYF. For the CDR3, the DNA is TGCGCCAGCAGCCAAGTTGCGGGGGTGTACGAGCAGTACTTC.

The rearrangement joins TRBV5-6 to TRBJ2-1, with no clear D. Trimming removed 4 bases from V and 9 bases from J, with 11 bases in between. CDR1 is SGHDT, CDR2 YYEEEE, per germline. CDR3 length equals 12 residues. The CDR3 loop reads CASSPSVGEQFF. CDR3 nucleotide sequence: TGTGCCAGCAGCCCGAGCGTGGGTGAGCAGTTCTTC.

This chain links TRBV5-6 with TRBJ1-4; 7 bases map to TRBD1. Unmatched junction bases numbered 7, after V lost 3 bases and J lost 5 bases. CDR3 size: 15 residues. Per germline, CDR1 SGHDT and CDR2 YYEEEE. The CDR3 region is CASSWGGQTNEKLFF. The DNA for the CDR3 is TGTGCCAGCAGCTGGGGGGGACAGACAAATGAAAAACTGTTTTTT.

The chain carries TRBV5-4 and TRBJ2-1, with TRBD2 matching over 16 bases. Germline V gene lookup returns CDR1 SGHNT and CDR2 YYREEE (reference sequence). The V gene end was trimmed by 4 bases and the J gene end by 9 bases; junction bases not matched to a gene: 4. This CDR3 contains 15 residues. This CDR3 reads CASSGGTSGGGEQFF. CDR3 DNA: TGTGCCAGCAGCGGCGGGACTAGCGGGGGGGGTGAGCAGTTCTTC.

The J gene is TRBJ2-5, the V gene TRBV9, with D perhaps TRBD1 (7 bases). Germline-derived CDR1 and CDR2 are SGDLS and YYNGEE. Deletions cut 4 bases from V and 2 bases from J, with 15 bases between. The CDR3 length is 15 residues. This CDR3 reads CASSPGGWGQETQYF. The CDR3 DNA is TGTGCCAGCAGCCCAGGGGGGTGGGGGCAAGAGACCCAGTACTTC.

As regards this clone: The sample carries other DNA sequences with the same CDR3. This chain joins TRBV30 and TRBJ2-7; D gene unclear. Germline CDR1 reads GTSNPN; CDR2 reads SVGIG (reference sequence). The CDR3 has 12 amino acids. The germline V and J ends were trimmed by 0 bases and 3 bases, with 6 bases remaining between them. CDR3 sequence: CAWSVSYYEQYF. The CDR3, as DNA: TGTGCCTGGAGTGTCTCGTACTACGAGCAGTACTTC.

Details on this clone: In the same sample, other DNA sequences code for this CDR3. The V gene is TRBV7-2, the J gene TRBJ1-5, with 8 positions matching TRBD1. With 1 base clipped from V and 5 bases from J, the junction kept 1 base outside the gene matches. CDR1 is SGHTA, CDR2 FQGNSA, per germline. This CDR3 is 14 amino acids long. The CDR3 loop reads CASSLGQGYQPQHF. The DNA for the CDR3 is TGTGCCAGCAGCTTAGGACAGGGGTATCAGCCCCAGCATTTT.

CDR3 sequence reads: CASRGGMGLGNQPQHF. In nucleotides, the CDR3 is TGTGCCAGCAGGGGCGGAATGGGATTGGGGAATCAGCCCCAGCATTTT. The chain employs TRBV2 and TRBJ1-5; D gene unclear. Per the germline V gene, CDR1 is SNHLY and CDR2 is FYNNEI. CDR3 length: 16 residues. The germline V and J ends were trimmed by 6 bases and 4 bases, with 19 bases remaining between them.

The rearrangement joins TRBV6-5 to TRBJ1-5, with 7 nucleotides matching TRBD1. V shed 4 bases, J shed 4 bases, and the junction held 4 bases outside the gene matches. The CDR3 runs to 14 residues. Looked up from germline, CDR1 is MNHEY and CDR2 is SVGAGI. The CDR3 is CASSSIQGNQPQHF. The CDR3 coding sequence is TGTGCCAGCAGTTCAATACAGGGGAATCAGCCCCAGCATTTT.